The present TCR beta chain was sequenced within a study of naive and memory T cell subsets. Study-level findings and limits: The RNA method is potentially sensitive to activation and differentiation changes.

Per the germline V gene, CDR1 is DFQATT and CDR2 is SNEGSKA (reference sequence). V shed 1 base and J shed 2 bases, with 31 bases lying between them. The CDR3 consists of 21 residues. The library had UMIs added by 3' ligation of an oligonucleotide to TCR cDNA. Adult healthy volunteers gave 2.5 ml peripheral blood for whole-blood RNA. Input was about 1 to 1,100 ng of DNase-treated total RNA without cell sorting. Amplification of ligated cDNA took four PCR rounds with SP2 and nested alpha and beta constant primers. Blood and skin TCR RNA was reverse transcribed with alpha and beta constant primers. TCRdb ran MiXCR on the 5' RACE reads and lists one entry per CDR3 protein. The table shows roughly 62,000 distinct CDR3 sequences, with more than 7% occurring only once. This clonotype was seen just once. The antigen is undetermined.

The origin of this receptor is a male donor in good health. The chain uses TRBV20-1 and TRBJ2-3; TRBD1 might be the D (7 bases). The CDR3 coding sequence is TGCAGTGCTAGAGGGGGGGACAGACCATACCAAATATCGTCACACACAGATACGCAGTATTTT. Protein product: CSARGGDRPYQISSHTDTQYF.